Following are 22 T cell receptor beta chains from one sample sequenced in a study of T cells in Graves' hyperthyroidism and ophthalmopathy. TCR beta CDR3 sequences were amplified from RNA transcripts. The HTBI primer set drove a first-round RT-PCR of the TCR CDR3. TCRdb reprocessed the multiplex PCR reads via MiXCR and lists one record per CDR3 protein. The sample holds about 560,000 distinct CDR3 sequences; more than 45% are singletons and the top ten take approximately 8.2%. Input material: peripheral blood or thyroid tissue (not recorded which). The receptors were sampled from a woman between 18 and 29 years old with Graves' hyperthyroidism.

The CDR3 region is CASSYSGLAGVHEQYF. The CDR3 DNA reads TGTGCCAGCAGTTATTCCGGACTAGCGGGAGTCCACGAGCAGTACTTC. The chain links TRBV6-5 to TRBJ2-7; 13 bases agree with TRBD2. The CDR3 length is 16 residues. Unmatched junction bases numbered 7, after V lost 3 bases and J lost 5 bases. Germline V gene sequence: CDR1 MNHEY, CDR2 SVGAGI.

This clonotype was counted many times. J is TRBJ1-4 and V is TRBV7-9; a possible D gene is TRBD1 (5 bases). V was clipped by 5 bases and J by 7 bases, with 11 bases between them. Germline V gives CDR1 SEHNR, CDR2 FQNEAQ (reference sequence). This CDR3 spans 13 amino acids. As DNA, the CDR3 is TGTGCCAGCAGCCAAGTTCAGGGTGAAAAACTGTTTTTT. Translation: CASSQVQGEKLFF.

The rearrangement joins TRBV7-3 to TRBJ1-2; 7 nucleotides align to TRBD1. The CDR3 runs 14 residues. Losses at the gene ends were 2 bases for V and 8 bases for J; bases not matched to a gene: 8. Germline V gene lookup returns CDR1 SGHTA and CDR2 FQGTGA. CDR3 sequence reads: CASSLGPGTAGYTF. The CDR3 nucleotides are TGTGCCAGCAGCTTAGGACCCGGGACAGCCGGCTACACCTTC.

The chain recombines TRBV7-2 with TRBJ2-7; 8 nucleotides align to TRBD2. Trimming removed 6 bases from V and 1 base from J; junction bases left unmatched: 11. This CDR3 comprises 16 residues. CDR1 and CDR2 from the germline V gene are SGHTA and FQGNSA. The CDR3 nucleotides read TGTGCCAGCAGTCCCCCTCGCGGGAGGCCTTCCTACGAGCAGTACTTC. It yields the protein CASSPPRGRPSYEQYF.

This clonotype was detected ten times or more. V and J are TRBV25-1 and TRBJ1-5, with TRBD1 identical over 9 bases. The junction had 6 bases not matched to a gene; V was cut back by 8 bases and J by 4 bases. In germline, CDR1 is MGHDK, CDR2 SYGVNS. This CDR3 contains 14 residues. CDR3 nucleotides: TGTGCCAGCGGAGGACAGGGGAATAATCAGCCCCAGCATTTT. Translation: CASGGQGNNQPQHF.

The rearrangement links TRBV7-6 to TRBJ1-4; D is possibly TRBD1 (6 bases). Germline values: CDR1 SGHVS, CDR2 FNYEAQ. V was shortened by 5 bases and J by 4 bases, with 11 bases between the two germline ends. This CDR3 has 14 amino acids. CDR3 loop: CASSRGAHNEKLFF. CDR3 coding DNA: TGTGCCAGCAGCAGGGGGGCGCATAATGAAAAACTGTTTTTT.

This clonotype was detected a few times. V usage is TRBV5-1 and J usage is TRBJ1-2; a weak D match, TRBD1 (5 bases). Looked up from germline, CDR1 is SGHRS and CDR2 is YFSETQ. V was shortened by 4 bases and J by 4 bases, with 14 bases between the two germline ends. The CDR3 contains 14 residues. The CDR3 DNA is TGCGCCAGCAGCAACAAACAGGCGGGCTATGGCTACACCTTC. Protein sequence: CASSNKQAGYGYTF.

This clonotype was counted ten times or more. The rearrangement uses TRBV7-9 and TRBJ2-7; TRBD1 might be the D (6 bases). V gave up 0 bases and J gave up 7 bases, with 13 bases separating them. CDR1 SEHNR and CDR2 FQNEAQ come from the germline V gene (reference sequence). CDR3 length: 14 residues. This CDR3 is CASSLAEAQGEQYF. Written as DNA, the CDR3 is TGTGCCAGCAGCTTAGCAGAGGCCCAGGGGGAGCAGTACTTC.

The chain employs TRBV7-8 and TRBJ1-1; TRBD1 aligns across 10 bases. Germline CDR1 is SGHVS and CDR2 is FQNEAQ. V dropped 5 bases and J dropped 1; count of bases not matched to a gene: 7. The CDR3 is 16 amino acids. CDR3: CASSGDRGLENTEAFF. CDR3 DNA: TGTGCCAGCAGCGGAGACAGGGGGCTTGAGAACACTGAAGCTTTCTTT.

This clonotype has at least ten counts. This chain links TRBV15 with TRBJ2-2; D gene unclear. The length of the CDR3 is 13 residues. The germline gives CDR1 LNHNV, CDR2 YYDKDF (reference sequence). Trimming removed 4 bases from V and 4 bases from J, with 7 bases in between. The CDR3 loop is CATSTWSTGELFF. CDR3 DNA sequence: TGTGCCACCAGCACGTGGAGCACCGGGGAGCTGTTTTTT.

Notes on this clonotype: Just one base apart from a much larger clone, this may be a read error. This sequence joins TRBV7-2 and TRBJ1-2; D gene unclear. The CDR3 extends over 12 amino acids. Per germline, CDR1 SGHTA and CDR2 FQGNSA. The CDR3 reads CARSLVLGGYTF. The CDR3 coding sequence is TGTGCCAGAAGCTTAGTCCTCGGGGGCTACACCTTC. The full variable domain, its missing parts supplied by reference TRBV7-2 and TRBJ1-2, is GAGVSQSPSNKVTEKGKDVELRCDPISGHTALYWYRQSLGQGLEFLIYFQGNSAPDKSGLPSDRFSAERTGGSVSTLTIQRTQQEDSAVYLCARSLVLGGYTFGSGTRLTVV.

The chain couples TRBV9 to TRBJ2-2; 10 bases map to TRBD2. The CDR3 is made up of 16 amino acids. J lost 1 base, V lost 7 bases, and 7 bases had no gene match. Germline values: CDR1 SGDLS, CDR2 YYNGEE. CDR3 amino acids: CASGTSSGRNTGELFF. In nucleotides, the CDR3 is TGTGCCAGCGGAACCTCTAGCGGGAGGAACACCGGGGAGCTGTTTTTT.

This clonotype was seen ten or more times. The chain combines TRBV2 with TRBJ1-1; 8 positions match TRBD1. The CDR3 consists of 14 residues. Trimming cost V 7 bases and J 5 bases; bases outside gene matches: 9. Per the germline V gene, CDR1 is SNHLY and CDR2 is FYNNEI. The CDR3 reads CASMMDRVETEAFF. CDR3 sequence (DNA): TGTGCCAGCATGATGGACAGGGTCGAGACTGAAGCTTTCTTT.

Concerning this clonotype: A junction boundary mismatches the germline segment, possibly from a read error. The chain links TRBV10-3 to TRBJ2-5; a possible D gene is TRBD2 (6 bases). Germline lookup yields CDR1 ENHRY and CDR2 SYGVKD. This CDR3 is 15 amino acids long. The DNA of the CDR3 is TGTGCCAGCAGTTTTCTCTCGGGAGTCGGAGAGACCCAGTACTTC. This sequence encodes CASSFLSGVGETQYF.

Only a few counts were recorded for this clonotype. The chain couples TRBV9 to TRBJ2-2, with D perhaps matching TRBD2 (5 bases). The germline V gene encodes CDR1 SGDLS and CDR2 YYNGEE. V gave up 0 bases and J gave up 6 bases, with 9 bases separating them. This CDR3 has 14 amino acids. CDR3 nucleotides: TGTGCCAGCAGCGTAGATAGCGCGTCCGGGGAGCTGTTTTTT. It translates to CASSVDSASGELFF.

Points on this clonotype: A clone one base away is much larger, so this may be a read error. This chain uses TRBV20-1 with TRBJ1-1; D is uncertain. Looked up from germline, CDR1 is DFQATT and CDR2 is SNEGSKA (reference sequence). Trimming pared 0 bases from V and 9 bases from J, leaving 14 bases between. The CDR3 consists of 13 residues. The CDR3 reads CSAREAGATQAFF. The DNA of the CDR3 is TGCAGTGCTAGAGAGGCGGGAGCGACTCAAGCTTTCTTT.

The rearrangement links TRBV25-1 to TRBJ2-2, with 11 bases that match TRBD1. Germline V CDR1 and CDR2: MGHDK, SYGVNS. V was clipped by 4 bases and J by 5 bases; unmatched bases: 6. There are 16 residues in the CDR3. The CDR3 sequence: CASSVVGTGGTGELFF. The CDR3 DNA follows: TGTGCCAGCAGTGTTGTAGGGACAGGGGGGACCGGGGAGCTGTTTTTT.

V and J are TRBV29-1 and TRBJ1-5; D gene uncertain. The CDR3 runs to 10 residues. Trimming stripped 8 bases from V and 6 bases from J, with 8 bases between. Germline V gene sequence: CDR1 SQVTM, CDR2 ANQGSEA. The CDR3 DNA is TGCAGCTTAATCGGTCAGCCCCAGCATTTT. It translates to CSLIGQPQHF.

A few counts support this clonotype. The gene calls are TRBV20-1 and TRBJ1-6, with D perhaps matching TRBD1 (5 bases). This CDR3 is built from 15 residues. V was trimmed by 6 bases and J by 0 bases, leaving 12 bases between them. CDR1 is DFQATT and CDR2 is SNEGSKA in the germline V gene (reference sequence). The CDR3 is CSAARGSSYNSPLHF. The DNA for the CDR3 is TGCAGTGCCGCCCGGGGGAGCTCCTATAATTCACCCCTCCACTTT.

This clonotype was picked up a small number of times. The chain has TRBV9 and TRBJ2-5, with TRBD2 matching over 7 bases. V trimming: 3 bases; J trimming: 6 bases; junction bases outside the gene matches: 5. CDR3 length: 13 residues. Germline V gene sequence: CDR1 SGDLS, CDR2 YYNGEE. CDR3 residues: CASSETAGKTQYF. The CDR3 DNA reads TGTGCCAGCAGCGAAACAGCGGGGAAGACCCAGTACTTC.

This sequence joins TRBV10-3 and TRBJ2-5, with D uncertain. V dropped 10 bases and J dropped 5 bases, with 17 bases sitting between them. In germline, CDR1 is ENHRY, CDR2 SYGVKD. The CDR3 is made up of 13 amino acids. The CDR3 region has the DNA TGTGCCAGCAGCCCTACTACGGAGGAGACCCAGTACTTC. Its protein product is CASSPTTEETQYF.

At least ten counts were recorded for this clonotype. J is TRBJ1-4 and V is TRBV14; no clear D. Trimming removed 0 bases at V and 8 bases at J, with 10 bases between. The CDR3 runs to 14 residues. Germline V gene lookup returns CDR1 SGHDN and CDR2 FVKESK. CDR3 amino acids: CASSQDFSSEKLFF. Written as DNA, the CDR3 is TGTGCCAGCAGCCAAGATTTCAGCTCGGAAAAACTGTTTTTT.